This T cell receptor (beta chain) was obtained from a study of T-cell memory formation after mild COVID-19. Findings and limits, study-wide: Researchers report contracting CD4+ clones mostly in CM and EM, with CD8+ clones in EMRA. Clones contracting across day 15 to 85 had a balanced CD4/CD8 profile; later expanding clones leaned CD4+. Within pre-infection memory, some responding clones were found, suggesting cross-reactive memory joined.

Germline values: CDR1 SNHLY, CDR2 FYNNEI. The CDR3 sequence is 15 residues long. On this clonotype: The target antigen is unknown. One end of the junction varies from germline; a read error may be responsible.

With constant-segment primers, 5'RACE yielded cDNA libraries of TCR alpha and TCR beta that carried sample barcodes and UMIs. MiXCR, applied by TCRdb to the 5' RACE reads, yields one record per CDR3 protein. The data hold fewer than 600,000 distinct CDR3 sequences, with about a fifth observed a single time. The source is an adult woman who had mild COVID-19 (a few samples of this study predate the infection). Cell type and time point are not known. V is TRBV2 and J is TRBJ1-1, with no clear D. Sequencing was performed on PBMCs or a T cell subset sorted from them (not recorded which). CDR3 bases: TGTGCCAGCAGTGTTGCGAGGATACCGAACACTGAAGCTGTCTTT. Its translation: CASSVARIPNTEAVF.